The entry below describes one T cell receptor (beta chain). Its target is not known. This sample stems from a study of STAT5B mutations in CD4+ large granular lymphocyte leukemia. Study observations and caveats: Patient CD4-sorted repertoires stayed more clonal than healthy ones after leukemic-clone removal.

The survey-level immunoSEQ assay was used. Some clones are missing from TCRdb's copy, which holds only in-frame ones; the method was immunoSEQ multiplex PCR. The sample lists about 46,000 clones, around 82% occurring once. Sequencing input: CD4+ T cells from blood buffy coats. This clonotype originated in a human donor in good health.

This chain's CDR3 is CASRSGATYEQYF. CDR3 in DNA: TGTGCCAGCAGGTCCGGGGCTACCTACGAGCAGTACTTC. V and J are TRBV6-5 and TRBJ2-7; D may correspond to TRBD1 or TRBD2 (5 bases each). CDR1 is MNHEY and CDR2 is SVGAGI in the germline V gene. Trimming removed 6 bases at V and 2 bases at J, with 11 bases between. The CDR3 loop spans 13 amino acids.